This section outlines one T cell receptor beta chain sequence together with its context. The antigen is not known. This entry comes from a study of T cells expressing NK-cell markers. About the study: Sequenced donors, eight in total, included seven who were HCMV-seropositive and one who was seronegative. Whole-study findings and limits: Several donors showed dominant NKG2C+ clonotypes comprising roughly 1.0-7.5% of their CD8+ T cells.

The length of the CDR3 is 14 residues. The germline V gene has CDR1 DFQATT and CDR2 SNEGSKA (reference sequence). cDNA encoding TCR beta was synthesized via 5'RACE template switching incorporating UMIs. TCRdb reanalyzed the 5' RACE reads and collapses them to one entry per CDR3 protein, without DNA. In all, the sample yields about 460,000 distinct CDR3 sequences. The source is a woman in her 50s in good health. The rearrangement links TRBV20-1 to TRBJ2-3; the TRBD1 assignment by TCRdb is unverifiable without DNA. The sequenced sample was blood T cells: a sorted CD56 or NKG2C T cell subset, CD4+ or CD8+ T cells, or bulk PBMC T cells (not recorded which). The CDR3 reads CSAREGGPRDTQYF.